This T cell receptor beta chain derives from a study of Graves' ophthalmopathy and Graves' hyperthyroidism. Overall study: Peripheral blood (taken before any treatment) was collected at initial diagnosis. Study-wide findings and caveats: The authors also found most expanded thyroid clonotypes above 0.001 frequency in blood.

In germline, CDR1 is DFQATT, CDR2 SNEGSKA (reference sequence). Trimming removed 4 bases at V and 6 bases at J, with 12 bases between. This CDR3 has 13 amino acids. RNA transcripts were the template, and TCR beta CDR3 regions were amplified from them. An initial RT-PCR round employing HTBI primers preceded a second-round multiplex PCR. TCRdb re-called the multiplex PCR reads through MiXCR, storing one row per CDR3 protein. Counted here are 600,000 to 700,000 distinct CDR3 sequences, about 40% occurring once; the ten biggest clones make up roughly 3%. Thyroid ultrasound, orbital computed tomography, TRAb, serum thyroxine and clinical symptoms formed the basis of diagnosis. As the starting material, roughly 9.7 ml of fresh peripheral blood yielded the PBMCs. This clonotype was counted between two and nine times. Its cognate antigen is unknown.

The source material was peripheral blood. This receptor was obtained from an adult man with Graves' ophthalmopathy. This chain connects TRBV20-1 to TRBJ2-2, with D maybe TRBD1 (6 bases). The CDR3 sequence is CSATRQDAGELFF. CDR3 coding DNA: TGCAGTGCTACCCGACAGGACGCCGGGGAGCTGTTTTTT.